This paragraph reports one T cell receptor beta chain. The CD8+ and CD4+ T cells were isolated magnetically using a negative isolation approach, whereas the TEMRA cells were enriched by FACS. An amount of RNA that ranged from roughly 0.45 to 1 ug was reverse transcribed with random hexamers. TCRdb itself ran the immunoSEQ multiplex PCR reads through MiXCR, one entry per CDR3 protein. Among around 160,000 distinct CDR3 sequences listed, around 94% were seen once. The V end lost 3 bases, the J end lost 5 bases, and 14 bases lay between the germline ends. Germline V lookup: CDR1 LNHDA, CDR2 SQIVND (reference sequence). The CDR3 consists of 15 residues. This specimen belongs to a study of CD8 T cells in Susac syndrome.

The chain has TRBV19 and TRBJ1-5; weak D call: TRBD1 (5 bases). This clonotype was obtained from a human donor in good health. The sequenced sample consisted of CD4+ T cells from PBMCs. The chain's CDR3 is CASSMGRVSDQPQHF. CDR3 sequence (DNA): TGTGCCAGTAGTATGGGCAGGGTGAGTGATCAGCCCCAGCATTTT.